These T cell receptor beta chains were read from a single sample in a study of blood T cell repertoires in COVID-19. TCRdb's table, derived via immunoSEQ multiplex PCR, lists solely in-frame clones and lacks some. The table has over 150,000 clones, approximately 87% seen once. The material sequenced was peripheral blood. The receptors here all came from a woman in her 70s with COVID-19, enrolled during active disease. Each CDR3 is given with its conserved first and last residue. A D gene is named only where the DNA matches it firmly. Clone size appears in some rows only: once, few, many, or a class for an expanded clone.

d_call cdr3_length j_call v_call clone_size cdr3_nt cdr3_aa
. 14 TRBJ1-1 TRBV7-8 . TGTGCCAGCAGCCGTGGGGAGGGGAGGGCTGAAGCTTTCTTT CASSRGEGRAEAFF
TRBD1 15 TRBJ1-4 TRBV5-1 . TGCGCCAGCAGCTTGGAGGGGGCGAGAAATGAAAAACTGTTTTTT CASSLEGARNEKLFF
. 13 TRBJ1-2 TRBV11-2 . TGTGCCAGCAGCTTAGTCTTTAATTCCTTTTGCACCTTC CASSLVFNSFCTF
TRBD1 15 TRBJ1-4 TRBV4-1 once TGCGCCAGCAGCCACCCCGGGACAGAAAATGAAAAACTGTTTTTT CASSHPGTENEKLFF
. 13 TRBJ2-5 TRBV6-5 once TGTGCCAGCAGTTACTCGGCCTCGGAGACCCAGTACTTC CASSYSASETQYF
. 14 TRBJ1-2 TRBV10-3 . TGTGCCATCAGTGAGGGCAGGGGATCAGGTGGCTACACCTTC CAISEGRGSGGYTF
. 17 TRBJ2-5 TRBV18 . TGTGCCAGCTCACCAGATCTTTGGCAGGAAAAACAAGAGACCCAGTACTTC CASSPDLWQEKQETQYF
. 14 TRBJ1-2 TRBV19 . TGTGCCAGTAGTACGGCAGGACACATTCTCGGCTACACCTTC CASSTAGHILGYTF
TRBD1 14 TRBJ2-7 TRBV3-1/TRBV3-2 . TGTGCCAGCAGCAAGACAGGGGCAACCTACGAGCAGTACTTC CASSKTGATYEQYF
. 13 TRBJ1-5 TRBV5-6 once TGTGCCAGCAGCTCATCGAGTAATCAGCCCCAGCATTTT CASSSSSNQPQHF
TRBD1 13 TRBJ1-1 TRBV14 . TGTGCCAGCAGCCAAGACCGCACAGGGGGTGCTTTCTTT CASSQDRTGGAFF
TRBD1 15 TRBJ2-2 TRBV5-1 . TGCGCCAGCAGCTTAGGGACAGAGAACACCGGGGAGCTGTTTTTT CASSLGTENTGELFF
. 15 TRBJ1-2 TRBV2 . TGTGCCAGCAGTGAAGGATGGAGCCGCGTCTATGGCTACACCTTC CASSEGWSRVYGYTF
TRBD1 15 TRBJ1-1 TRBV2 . TGTGCCAGCAGCACAGGGGGTCTGATGAACACTGAAGCTTTCTTT CASSTGGLMNTEAFF
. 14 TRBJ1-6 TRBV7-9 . TGTGCCAGCAGCCGTCCTGCCGAGGATTCACCCCTCCACTTT CASSRPAEDSPLHF
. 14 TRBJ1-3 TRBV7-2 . TGTGCCAGCAGCCAAAGCTACCCTGGAAACACCATATATTTT CASSQSYPGNTIYF
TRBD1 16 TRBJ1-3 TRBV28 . TGTGCCAGCAGTTCCAACAGGGGTTCCGCAGGAAACACCATATATTTT CASSSNRGSAGNTIYF
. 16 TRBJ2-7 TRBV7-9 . TGTGCCAGCAGCTTAGCGGGCCAGACAACCACCTACGAGCAGTACTTC CASSLAGQTTTYEQYF
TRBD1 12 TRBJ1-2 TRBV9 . TGTGCCAGCAGCCCTCCAGGGGGGATCTACACCTTC CASSPPGGIYTF
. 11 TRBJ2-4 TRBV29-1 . TGCAGCGCATCGACAGGAAACATTCAGTACTTC CSASTGNIQYF
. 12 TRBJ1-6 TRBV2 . TGTGCCAGCAGCTCCAGGAATTCACCCCTCCACTTT CASSSRNSPLHF
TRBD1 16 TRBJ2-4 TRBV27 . TGTGCCAGCAGTCCGGGACAGGGGGCGATCAAAAACATTCAGTACTTC CASSPGQGAIKNIQYF
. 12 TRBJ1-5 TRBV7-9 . TGTGCCAGCAGCTTCGGAGATCAGCCCCAGCATTTT CASSFGDQPQHF
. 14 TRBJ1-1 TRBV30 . TGTGCCTGGAGTGTACTTCAGGGGTACACTGAAGCTTTCTTT CAWSVLQGYTEAFF
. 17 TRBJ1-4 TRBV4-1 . TGCGCCAGCAGCCACTCCGCGGCGGCAGACTTTAATGAAAAACTGTTTTTT CASSHSAAADFNEKLFF
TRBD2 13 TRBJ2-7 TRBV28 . TGTGCCAGCAGTTCGGTGAGCGGGGCCGAGCAGTACTTC CASSSVSGAEQYF
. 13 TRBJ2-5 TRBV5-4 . TGTGCCAGCAGCAAAGAGGGCCAAGAGACCCAGTACTTC CASSKEGQETQYF
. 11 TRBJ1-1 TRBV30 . TGTGCCTGTCTCAGGGACACTGAAGCTTTCTTT CACLRDTEAFF
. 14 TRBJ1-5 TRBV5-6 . TGTGCCAGCAGCTTGGCCGGGGGGGCCGGGCCCCAGCATTTT CASSLAGGAGPQHF
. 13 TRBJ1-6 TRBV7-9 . TGTGCCAGCAGCTTAGCAGGGGCGGCACCCCTCCACTTT CASSLAGAAPLHF
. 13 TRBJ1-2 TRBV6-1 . TGTGCCAGCAGTGAATCCGGGAGCTATGGCTACACCTTC CASSESGSYGYTF
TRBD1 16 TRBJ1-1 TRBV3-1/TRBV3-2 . TGTGCCAGCAGCCAACGGGACAGGGGGCATGAGGCTGAAGCTTTCTTT CASSQRDRGHEAEAFF
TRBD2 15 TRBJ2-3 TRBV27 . TGTGCCAGCACCTCTCCTAGCGGTGGCACAGATACGCAGTATTTT CASTSPSGGTDTQYF
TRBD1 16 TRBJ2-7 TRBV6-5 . TGTGCCAGCAGTTACAACCCGGGGACAGCAAACTACGAGCAGTACTTC CASSYNPGTANYEQYF
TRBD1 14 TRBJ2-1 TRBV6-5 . TGTGCCAGCAGCCCAGGACAGGTTTTAGATGAGCAGTTCTTC CASSPGQVLDEQFF
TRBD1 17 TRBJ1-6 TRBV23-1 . TGCGCCAGCAGTCATGGGACAGGGGTTTCCACCGGGGCACCCCTCCACTTT CASSHGTGVSTGAPLHF
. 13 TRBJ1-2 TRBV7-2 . TGTGCCAGCAGCAGAAACAGGGACGGAGGCTACACCTTC CASSRNRDGGYTF
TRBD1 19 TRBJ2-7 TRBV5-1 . TGCGCCAGCAGCTTGGCGTACCTCGGGGACAGGGGGCCTCCCTACGAGCAGTACTTC CASSLAYLGDRGPPYEQYF
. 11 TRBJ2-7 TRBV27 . TGTGCCAGCAGCTCTACCGGGACATCACACTTC CASSSTGTSHF
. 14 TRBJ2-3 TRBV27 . TGTGCCAGCAGTTTGGGCCTCGGTACAGATACGCAGTATTTT CASSLGLGTDTQYF
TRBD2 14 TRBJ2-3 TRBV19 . TGTGCCAGTAAGCCCAGCGGGGACTCAGATACGCAGTATTTT CASKPSGDSDTQYF
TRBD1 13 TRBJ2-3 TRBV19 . TGTGCCAGTACCCAGGGGGTCACAGATACGCAGTATTTT CASTQGVTDTQYF
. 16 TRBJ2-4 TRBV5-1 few TGCGCCAGCAGCTTGAACTTTTTAGTAGCCAAAAACATTCAGTACTTC CASSLNFLVAKNIQYF
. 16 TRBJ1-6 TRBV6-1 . TGTGCCAGCAGTGCCGGGTTCAGAAACCTTAATTCACCCCTCCACTTT CASSAGFRNLNSPLHF
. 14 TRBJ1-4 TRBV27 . TGTGCCAGCAGGGGGCAAAGGGGAGGCGAAAAACTGTTTTTT CASRGQRGGEKLFF
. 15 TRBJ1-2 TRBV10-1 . TGCGCCAGCAGTGAGCCCACACAGCAAAACTATGGCTACACCTTC CASSEPTQQNYGYTF
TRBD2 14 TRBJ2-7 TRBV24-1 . TGTGCCACCAGTGCGAGCGGGGGTATCTACGAGCAGTACTTC CATSASGGIYEQYF
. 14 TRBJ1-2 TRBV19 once TGTGCCAGTAGGACGCAACAGGTTTTCTATGGCTACACCTTC CASRTQQVFYGYTF